The source of this TCR beta chain is a study of blood T cell repertoires in COVID-19. About the research overall: The study drew acute and convalescent COVID-19 samples from the United States, Italy and Spain.

As handled by the study authors: Quantification of nucleated cells was approximated via reference gene primer amplification. Clones were read by immunoSEQ multiplex PCR, and TCRdb kept only the in-frame ones, dropping some. The V and J calls and clone size are taken from that table; D and trimming were inferred from the DNA. The sample lists about 200,000 clones; about 89% were seen once. V dropped 1 base and J dropped 4 bases, with 7 bases sitting between them. CDR3 length: 13 residues. Germline V gene data show CDR1 as MNHNY and CDR2 as SVGAGI (reference sequence). There are a few counts of this clone.

Material for sequencing was peripheral blood. The TCR sequence derives from a woman aged 40 to 50 with acute or convalescent COVID-19. V usage is TRBV6-6 and J usage is TRBJ1-2; no clear D gene. The CDR3 loop reads CASSYFGSYGYTF. Here the CDR3 DNA reads TGTGCCAGCAGTTACTTCGGGAGCTATGGCTACACCTTC.